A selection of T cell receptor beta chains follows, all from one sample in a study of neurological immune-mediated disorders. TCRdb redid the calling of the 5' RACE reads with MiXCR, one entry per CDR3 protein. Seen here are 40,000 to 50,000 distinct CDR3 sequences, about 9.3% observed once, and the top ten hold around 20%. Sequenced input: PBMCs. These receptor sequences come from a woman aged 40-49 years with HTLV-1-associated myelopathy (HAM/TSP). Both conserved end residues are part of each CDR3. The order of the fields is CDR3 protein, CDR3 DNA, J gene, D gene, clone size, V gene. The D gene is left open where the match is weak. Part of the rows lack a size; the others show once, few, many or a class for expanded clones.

cdr3_aa: CASREQGYEQYF; cdr3_nt: TGTGCCAGCAGGGAACAGGGCTACGAGCAGTACTTC; j_call: TRBJ2-7; d_call: NA; clone_size: many; v_call: TRBV6-2/TRBV6-3
cdr3_aa: CASSYSKRLTF; cdr3_nt: TGTGCCAGTAGTTACAGTAAGCGGTTGACCTTC; j_call: TRBJ1-2; d_call: NA; clone_size: many; v_call: TRBV19
cdr3_aa: CASSLARGNTIYF; cdr3_nt: TGTGCCAGCAGCTTGGCCCGGGGAAACACCATATATTTT; j_call: TRBJ1-3; d_call: NA; clone_size: many; v_call: TRBV5-6
cdr3_aa: CASSQNIGNSRSGNTIYF; cdr3_nt: TGCGCCAGCAGCCAAAATATAGGCAATTCCCGCTCTGGAAACACCATATATTTT; j_call: TRBJ1-3; d_call: NA; clone_size: many; v_call: TRBV4-1
cdr3_aa: CASRELAGGLNEQFF; cdr3_nt: TGTGCCAGCAGAGAACTAGCGGGGGGGTTAAATGAGCAGTTCTTC; j_call: TRBJ2-1; d_call: TRBD2; clone_size: many; v_call: TRBV5-6
cdr3_aa: CASSDGGHNSPLHF; cdr3_nt: TGTGCCAGCAGTGATGGGGGTCATAACTCACCCCTCCACTTT; j_call: TRBJ1-6; d_call: NA; clone_size: many; v_call: TRBV25-1
cdr3_aa: CSASELTGYGYTF; cdr3_nt: TGCAGTGCTAGCGAACTCACAGGCTATGGCTACACCTTC; j_call: TRBJ1-2; d_call: NA; clone_size: many; v_call: TRBV20-1
cdr3_aa: CASGRSGGARNEQFF; cdr3_nt: TGTGCTAGTGGCCGTAGCGGGGGGGCCCGGAATGAGCAGTTCTTC; j_call: TRBJ2-1; d_call: TRBD2; clone_size: NA; v_call: TRBV12-5
cdr3_aa: CASSDMATNTGELFF; cdr3_nt: TGTGCCAGCAGTGATATGGCAACGAACACCGGGGAGCTGTTTTTT; j_call: TRBJ2-2; d_call: NA; clone_size: many; v_call: TRBV2
cdr3_aa: CASSTGHLNTEAFF; cdr3_nt: TGTGCCAGCAGCACCGGACACCTGAACACTGAAGCTTTCTTT; j_call: TRBJ1-1; d_call: NA; clone_size: many; v_call: TRBV11-3
cdr3_aa: CASTPRGLYEQFF; cdr3_nt: TGTGCCAGCACCCCCCGCGGGCTTTATGAGCAGTTCTTC; j_call: TRBJ2-1; d_call: NA; clone_size: many; v_call: TRBV6-2/TRBV6-3
cdr3_aa: CASSSGLATDTQYF; cdr3_nt: TGCGCCAGCAGCTCCGGACTAGCCACAGATACGCAGTATTTT; j_call: TRBJ2-3; d_call: TRBD2; clone_size: many; v_call: TRBV5-1
cdr3_aa: CASSLLPGGTTDTQYF; cdr3_nt: TGTGCCAGCAGCCTCCTCCCCGGGGGAACCACAGATACGCAGTATTTT; j_call: TRBJ2-3; d_call: NA; clone_size: many; v_call: TRBV3-2
cdr3_aa: CASSPTGTGYSGYTF; cdr3_nt: TGTGCCAGCAGTCCTACCGGGACAGGGTATAGTGGCTACACCTTC; j_call: TRBJ1-2; d_call: TRBD1; clone_size: many; v_call: TRBV6-6
cdr3_aa: CASTTPGTLQETQYF; cdr3_nt: TGTGCCAGCACCACGCCCGGGACCTTGCAAGAGACCCAGTACTTC; j_call: TRBJ2-5; d_call: NA; clone_size: many; v_call: TRBV7-2
cdr3_aa: CASSRHTGGSYNEQFF; cdr3_nt: TGTGCCAGCAGTCGACATACGGGGGGCTCCTACAATGAGCAGTTCTTC; j_call: TRBJ2-1; d_call: TRBD2; clone_size: many; v_call: TRBV6-2/TRBV6-3
cdr3_aa: CASSYPGRRSNQPQHF; cdr3_nt: TGTGCCAGCAGTTATCCCGGCAGGAGGAGCAATCAGCCCCAGCATTTT; j_call: TRBJ1-5; d_call: NA; clone_size: many; v_call: TRBV6-2/TRBV6-3
cdr3_aa: CASSSGDRDGIYEQYF; cdr3_nt: TGCGCCAGCAGCTCCGGGGACCGGGACGGTATCTACGAGCAGTACTTC; j_call: TRBJ2-7; d_call: NA; clone_size: many; v_call: TRBV5-1
cdr3_aa: CASSLTSGAYYEQYF; cdr3_nt: TGCGCCAGCAGCTTAACTAGCGGGGCCTACTACGAGCAGTACTTC; j_call: TRBJ2-7; d_call: TRBD2; clone_size: many; v_call: TRBV5-1
cdr3_aa: CASRPVPGEETQYF; cdr3_nt: TGTGCCAGCAGACCGGTCCCTGGAGAAGAGACCCAGTACTTC; j_call: TRBJ2-5; d_call: NA; clone_size: many; v_call: TRBV25-1
cdr3_aa: CASSVANSGNTIYF; cdr3_nt: TGTGCCAGCAGCGTAGCAAACTCTGGAAACACCATATATTTT; j_call: TRBJ1-3; d_call: NA; clone_size: many; v_call: TRBV9
cdr3_aa: CASALREEYGYTF; cdr3_nt: TGTGCCAGCGCCCTCCGGGAGGAATATGGCTACACCTTC; j_call: TRBJ1-2; d_call: NA; clone_size: many; v_call: TRBV6-1
cdr3_aa: CASSLMGQLNSPLHF; cdr3_nt: TGCGCCAGCAGCTTGATGGGACAGCTTAATTCACCCCTCCACTTT; j_call: TRBJ1-6; d_call: TRBD1; clone_size: many; v_call: TRBV5-1
cdr3_aa: CASSYRGGTGDFESSYEQYF; cdr3_nt: TGTGCCAGCAGTTACAGAGGCGGGACAGGGGATTTTGAGAGCTCCTACGAGCAGTACTTC; j_call: TRBJ2-7; d_call: TRBD1; clone_size: many; v_call: TRBV6-5
cdr3_aa: CASSQSGGKSTDTQYF; cdr3_nt: TGCGCCAGCAGCCAGTCGGGCGGGAAGAGCACAGATACGCAGTATTTT; j_call: TRBJ2-3; d_call: NA; clone_size: many; v_call: TRBV4-1